The clone carrying this T cell receptor (beta chain) was picked up a small number of times. Antigen: not known. Expressed TCRB transcripts were sequenced, since all the RNA that had been isolated was reverse transcribed. Assay used: immunoSEQ multiplex PCR; TCRdb lists only in-frame clones, some missing. The repertoire has more than 300,000 clones, 8.5% to 10% of them found once; the top ten carry over 0.45%. This entry belongs to a study of beta chain features in type 1 diabetes. Study conclusions and caveats: Moderate but significant shortening of TCRB CDR3s was recorded in all four CD4+ subsets from Type 1 diabetes patients.

Trimming took off 2 bases at V and 6 bases at J, with 9 bases between the two ends. The CDR3 covers 13 residues. Looked up from germline, CDR1 is SGDLS and CDR2 is YYNGEE. Sequenced material: central memory CD4+ T cells from blood. This sequence joins TRBV9 and TRBJ2-1; D is undetermined. The receptor comes from a man aged 25 to 40 with type 1 diabetes. This chain's CDR3 is CASSVGSVNEQFF. The CDR3 nucleotides read TGTGCCAGCAGCGTCGGTAGTGTCAATGAGCAGTTCTTC. The entire variable domain, with the rest obtained from reference TRBV9 and TRBJ2-1, is as follows: DSGVTQTPKHLITATGQRVTLRCSPRSGDLSVYWYQQSLDQGLQFLIQYYNGEERAKGNILERFSAQQFPDLHSELNLSSLELGDSALYFCASSVGSVNEQFFGPGTRLTVL.